The 5 T cell receptor beta chains reported below all come from one sample, sequenced in a study of T cells in Graves' hyperthyroidism and ophthalmopathy (dated by TCRdb to between 2018 and 2021). The library was obtained by multiplex PCR. Sequencing instrument: Illumina HiSeq 2000. The TCR beta CDR3 regions were amplified from RNA transcripts. For the first round of RT-PCR on the TCR CDR3, the HTBI primer set was used together with the Qiagen OneStep RT-PCR kit. The raw public reads went through TCRdb reprocessing: fastp at Q25, MiXCR clone calling, in-frame beta chains kept. Under each unique CDR3 protein, matching rows form one entry showing the most common genes and DNA. The sample has 330,000 or so distinct CDR3 sequences on record, about a sixth of them singletons. Roughly a sixth of the sample is in the top ten clones. Sequencing input: blood. All receptors come from a woman aged 40-49 years with Graves' ophthalmopathy.

This clonotype was seen at least ten times. The V call is TRBV10-2, the J call TRBJ2-7; D perhaps matches TRBD1 (5 bases). In germline, CDR1 is WSHSY, CDR2 SAAADI. CDR3 length: 13 amino acids. The V end lost 8 bases, the J end lost 2 bases, and 13 bases lay between the germline ends. The CDR3 is CASQGGMPYEQYF. CDR3 bases: TGCGCCAGCCAGGGTGGTATGCCCTACGAGCAGTACTTC.

This clonotype was recorded at least ten times. The chain combines TRBV12-3 or TRBV12-4 with TRBJ2-7, with 9 bases matching TRBD1. V was pared by 5 bases and J by 1 base, with 9 bases of the junction left unmatched. The CDR3 is 16 residues long. CDR3 loop: CASSPMDRGGSYEQYF. For the CDR3, the DNA is TGTGCCAGCAGTCCCATGGACAGGGGAGGATCCTACGAGCAGTACTTC.

This clonotype was observed many times. The V call is TRBV19, the J call TRBJ1-5; D unresolved. The CDR3 totals 13 residues. V gave up 3 bases and J gave up 7 bases, with 10 bases separating them. Germline CDR1 LNHDA, CDR2 SQIVND (reference sequence). The CDR3 coding sequence is TGTGCCAGTAGTATTGGGGTAATGCAGCCCCAGCATTTT. This sequence encodes CASSIGVMQPQHF.

There are many counts of this clonotype. The gene calls are TRBV13 and TRBJ2-7, with no clear D. This CDR3 is built from 14 residues. V lost 0 bases, J lost 5 bases, and 11 bases lay in between. In germline, CDR1 is PRHDT, CDR2 FYEKMQ (reference sequence). As DNA, the CDR3 is TGTGCCAGCAGCTTAGGTGGTCCTGGGGACGAGCAGTACTTC. This gives the protein CASSLGGPGDEQYF. The full variable domain, rest sourced from reference TRBV13 and TRBJ2-7, is AAGVIQSPRHLIKEKRETATLKCYPIPRHDTVYWYQQGPGQDPQFLISFYEKMQSDKGSIPDRFSAQQFSDYHSELNMSSLELGDSALYFCASSLGGPGDEQYFGPGTRLTVT.

This clonotype is labeled as medium-sized. This chain joins TRBV27 and TRBJ2-7; D is perhaps TRBD2 (5 bases). The CDR3 runs to 16 residues. Trimming stripped 4 bases from V and 3 bases from J, with 19 bases between. The germline CDR1 and CDR2 sequences are MNHEY and SMNVEV (reference sequence). The CDR3 nucleotides are TGTGCCAGCAGTTCAATTGGACTCCCGTTGGGCTACGAGCAGTACTTC. Protein: CASSSIGLPLGYEQYF.